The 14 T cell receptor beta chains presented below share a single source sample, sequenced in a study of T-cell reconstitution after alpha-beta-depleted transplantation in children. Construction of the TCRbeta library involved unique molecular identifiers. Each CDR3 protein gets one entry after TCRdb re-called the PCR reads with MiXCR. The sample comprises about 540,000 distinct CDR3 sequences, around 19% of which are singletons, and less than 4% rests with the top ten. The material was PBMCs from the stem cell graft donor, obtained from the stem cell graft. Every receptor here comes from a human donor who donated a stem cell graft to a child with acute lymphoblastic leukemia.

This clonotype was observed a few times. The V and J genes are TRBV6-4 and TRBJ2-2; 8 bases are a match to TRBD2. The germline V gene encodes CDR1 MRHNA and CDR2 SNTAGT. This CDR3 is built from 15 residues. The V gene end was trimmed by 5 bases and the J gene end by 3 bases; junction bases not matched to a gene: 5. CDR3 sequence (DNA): TGTGCCAGCAGTCCTAGCGGGTCAGACACCGGGGAGCTGTTTTTT. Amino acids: CASSPSGSDTGELFF.

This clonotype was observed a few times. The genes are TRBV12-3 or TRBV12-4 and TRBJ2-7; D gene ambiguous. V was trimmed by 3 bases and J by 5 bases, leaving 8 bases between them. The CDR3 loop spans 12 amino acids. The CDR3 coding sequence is TGTGCCAGCAGTTTGAGGTCCCACGAGCAGTACTTC. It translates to CASSLRSHEQYF.

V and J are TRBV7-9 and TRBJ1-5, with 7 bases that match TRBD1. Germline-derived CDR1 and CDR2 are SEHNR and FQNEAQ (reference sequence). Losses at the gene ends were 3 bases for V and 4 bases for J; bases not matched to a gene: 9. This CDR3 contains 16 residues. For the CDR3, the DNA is TGTGCCAGCAGCTTGGCTGGGACAGCAATTAATCAGCCCCAGCATTTT. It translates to CASSLAGTAINQPQHF.

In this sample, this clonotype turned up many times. As DNA, the CDR3 is TGCAGTGCTAGAGAACAGGGCCATAGCGGGAACTCCTACAATGAGCAGTTCTTC. This sequence encodes CSAREQGHSGNSYNEQFF. The chain recombines TRBV20-1 with TRBJ2-1; 8 nucleotides agree with TRBD2. Germline CDR1 is DFQATT and CDR2 is SNEGSKA (reference sequence). V was pared by 0 bases and J by 0 bases, with 10 bases of the junction left unmatched. The CDR3 runs 18 residues.

The CDR3 DNA is TGTGCCAGCGTTCCCTGGGACGGGGTACAAGAGACCCAGTACTTC. Its translation is CASVPWDGVQETQYF. The rearrangement links TRBV2 to TRBJ2-5, with D perhaps matching TRBD1 or TRBD2 (5 bases each). Trimming stripped 8 bases from V and 2 bases from J, with 18 bases between. CDR1 is SNHLY and CDR2 is FYNNEI in the germline V gene. The CDR3 is 15 amino acids.

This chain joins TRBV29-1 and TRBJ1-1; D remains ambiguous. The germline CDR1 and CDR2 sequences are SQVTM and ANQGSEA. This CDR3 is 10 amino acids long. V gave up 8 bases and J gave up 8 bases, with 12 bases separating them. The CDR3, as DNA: TGCAGCCCTGGGCGGGGAGAAGCTTTCTTT. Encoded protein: CSPGRGEAFF.

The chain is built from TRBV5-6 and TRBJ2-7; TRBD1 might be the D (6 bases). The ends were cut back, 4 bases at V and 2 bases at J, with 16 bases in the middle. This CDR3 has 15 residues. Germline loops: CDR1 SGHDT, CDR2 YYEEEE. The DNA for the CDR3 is TGTGCCAGCAGCGCGGCCCCCCGGACAGCCTACGAGCAGTACTTC. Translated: CASSAAPRTAYEQYF.

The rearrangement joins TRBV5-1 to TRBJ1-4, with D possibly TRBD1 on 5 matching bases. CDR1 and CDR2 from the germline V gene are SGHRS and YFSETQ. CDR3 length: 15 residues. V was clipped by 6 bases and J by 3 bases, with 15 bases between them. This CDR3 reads CASTQVRDPNEKLFF. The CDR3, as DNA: TGCGCCAGCACCCAAGTACGGGACCCTAATGAAAAACTGTTTTTT.

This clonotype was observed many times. CDR3 loop: CAISDLGTSPVSHF. For the CDR3, the DNA is TGTGCCATCAGTGACTTAGGGACGTCCCCAGTATCCCACTTT. This sequence joins TRBV10-3 and TRBJ1-6, with D tentatively TRBD1 (5 bases). CDR1 and CDR2 (germline): ENHRY, SYGVKD. This CDR3 is built from 14 residues. V was trimmed by 3 bases and J by 18 bases, leaving 21 bases between them.

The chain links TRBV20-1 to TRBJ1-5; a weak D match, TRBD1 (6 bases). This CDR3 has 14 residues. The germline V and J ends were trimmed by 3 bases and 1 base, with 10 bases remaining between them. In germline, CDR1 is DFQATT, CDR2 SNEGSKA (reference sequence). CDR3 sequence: CSASPGASNQPQHF. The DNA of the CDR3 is TGCAGTGCTAGTCCGGGGGCGAGCAATCAGCCCCAGCATTTT.

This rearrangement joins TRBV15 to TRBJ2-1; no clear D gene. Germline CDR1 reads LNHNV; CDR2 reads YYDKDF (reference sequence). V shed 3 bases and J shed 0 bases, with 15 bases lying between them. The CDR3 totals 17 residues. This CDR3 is CATSSVTASSSYNEQFF. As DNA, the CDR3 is TGTGCCACCAGCAGTGTCACTGCGTCGAGCTCCTACAATGAGCAGTTCTTC.

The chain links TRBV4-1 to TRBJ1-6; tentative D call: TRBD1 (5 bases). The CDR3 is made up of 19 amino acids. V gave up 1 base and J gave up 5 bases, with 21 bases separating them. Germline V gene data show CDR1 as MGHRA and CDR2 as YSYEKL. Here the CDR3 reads CASSQGPVLGGSNNSPLHF. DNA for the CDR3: TGCGCCAGCAGCCAAGGCCCGGTGCTGGGGGGTTCTAATAATTCACCCCTCCACTTT.

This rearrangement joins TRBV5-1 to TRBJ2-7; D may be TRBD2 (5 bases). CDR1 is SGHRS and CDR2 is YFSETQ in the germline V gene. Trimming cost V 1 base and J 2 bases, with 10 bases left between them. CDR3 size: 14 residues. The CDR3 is CASSLSRGTYEQYF. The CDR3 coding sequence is TGCGCCAGCAGCTTGAGCCGGGGTACCTACGAGCAGTACTTC.

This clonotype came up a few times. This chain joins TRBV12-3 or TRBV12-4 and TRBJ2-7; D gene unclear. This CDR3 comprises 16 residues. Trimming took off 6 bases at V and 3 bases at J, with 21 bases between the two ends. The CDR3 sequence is CASSLPLALGHYEQYF. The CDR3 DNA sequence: TGTGCCAGCAGCTTGCCCTTAGCCTTAGGCCACTACGAGCAGTACTTC.